The 30 T cell receptor beta chains reported below all come from one sample, sequenced in a study of spatial heterogeneity in lung cancer. Overall study results and limits: Counts that tracked tumor mutation counts were those of expanded intratumoral alpha and beta TCRs.

Time point indicated: sample taken at primary tumor resection. These TCRs' antigens remain unknown. MiXCR, applied by TCRdb to the 5' RACE reads, yields one record per CDR3 protein. The sample holds fewer than 20,000 distinct CDR3 sequences, roughly 5.8% seen once. The sample consisted of lung tumor tissue, taken at surgery. The receptors shown here come from a female donor with early-stage non-small cell lung cancer.

In its sample, this clonotype was seen many times. Germline is not matched at one junction end, which may reflect a read error. This beta chain represents an off-target read in a library built for alpha chains; its size is of limited meaning. CDR3 in amino acids: CASSYRDRISF. For the CDR3, the DNA is TGTGCCAGCAGTTACAGGGACCGTATCTCCTTC. This chain uses TRBV6-5 with TRBJ1-2; D perhaps matches TRBD1 (5 bases). Germline V gene lookup returns CDR1 MNHEY and CDR2 SVGAGI. The CDR3 is 11 residues long.

At least ten counts were recorded for this clonotype. The library was built for alpha chains, so this beta chain is an off-target read and its size means little. The chain carries TRBV25-1 and TRBJ2-5, with D perhaps matching TRBD1 or TRBD2 (5 bases each). V gave up 4 bases and J gave up 1 base, with 10 bases separating them. Germline loops: CDR1 MGHDK, CDR2 SYGVNS. This CDR3 contains 14 residues. The CDR3 loop reads CASSVSGTQETQYF. DNA of the CDR3: TGTGCCAGCAGTGTCTCCGGGACCCAAGAGACCCAGTACTTC.

Concerning this clonotype: This beta chain turned up in a library designed for alpha chains; as an off-target read, its abundance says little. The chain carries TRBV7-2 and TRBJ2-1; D is unclear. V lost 5 bases and J 3 bases, leaving 2 bases between the germline ends. Germline values: CDR1 SGHTA, CDR2 FQGNSA. CDR3 length equals 11 residues. The CDR3, as DNA: TGTGCCAGCAGCAACTACAATGAGCAGTTCTTC. Translated: CASSNYNEQFF. The full variable domain, with the rest looked up from reference TRBV7-2 and TRBJ2-1, is GAGVSQSPSNKVTEKGKDVELRCDPISGHTALYWYRQSLGQGLEFLIYFQGNSAPDKSGLPSDRFSAERTGGSVSTLTIQRTQQEDSAVYLCASSNYNEQFFGPGTRLTVL.

In this sample, this clonotype turned up many times. A library made for alpha chains picked up this beta chain off target, so its size means little. The V call is TRBV27, the J call TRBJ1-1; D is unclear. CDR3 size: 14 residues. CDR1 and CDR2 (germline): MNHEY, SMNVEV (reference sequence). V gave up 3 bases and J gave up 3 bases, with 11 bases separating them. The CDR3 nucleotides read TGTGCCAGCAGTTTTCGGACTCGGGACACTGAAGCTTTCTTT. It yields the protein CASSFRTRDTEAFF.

This clonotype has a count of ten or more. This beta chain appears as a stray read in a library generated for alpha chains; its size is not informative. This CDR3 is CASSLGNTEQFF. CDR3 sequence (DNA): TGTGCCAGCAGCTTAGGTAACACTGAGCAGTTCTTC. The J gene is TRBJ2-1, the V gene TRBV7-2; D is unresolved. Per the germline V gene, CDR1 is SGHTA and CDR2 is FQGNSA. The V and J ends lost 1 base and 9 bases respectively, with 7 bases between them. The CDR3 is made up of 12 amino acids.

This clonotype showed up many times. This beta chain is an off-target read within a library intended for alpha chains, so its frequency means little. The rearrangement links TRBV11-3 to TRBJ2-4; the match to TRBD2 covers 7 bases. Germline lookup yields CDR1 SGHNT and CDR2 YENEEA. The CDR3 runs 13 residues. V shed 5 bases, J shed 8 bases, and the junction held 6 bases outside the gene matches. The CDR3 nucleotides are TGTGCCAGCAGCGCTTACGGACTAGACATTCAGTACTTC. Translating gives CASSAYGLDIQYF.

This clonotype was found many times. This beta chain slipped into a library made for alpha chains as a stray read, so its size is not meaningful. The chain carries TRBV7-9 and TRBJ2-7, with 10 bases identical to TRBD2. The CDR3 extends over 14 amino acids. Per the germline V gene, CDR1 is SEHNR and CDR2 is FQNEAQ (reference sequence). The J segment lost 2 bases and the V segment lost 5 bases, leaving 3 bases of the junction unmatched. CDR3 DNA sequence: TGTGCCAGCAGCGTAGGACTAGCGGCCTACGAGCAGTACTTC. Its translation is CASSVGLAAYEQYF.

This clonotype came up a few times. For a library built for alpha chains, this beta chain is a stray read; little rests on its size. The genes are TRBV5-1 and TRBJ2-4, with no clear D. Trimming left V 1 base short and J 4 bases short, with 6 bases between. CDR1 and CDR2 from the germline V gene are SGHRS and YFSETQ. The CDR3 is 13 residues long. The CDR3 protein is CASSLSVKNIQYF. CDR3 DNA sequence: TGCGCCAGCAGCTTGTCCGTTAAAAACATTCAGTACTTC.

Judged by abundance, this clonotype is medium-sized. A library made for alpha chains picked up this beta chain off target, so its size means little. The CDR3 DNA follows: TGCGCCAGCGGGGCTGGCTACAATGAGCAGTTCTTC. This codes for CASGAGYNEQFF. This chain connects TRBV5-1 to TRBJ2-1; maybe TRBD1 (5 bases). V shed 7 bases and J shed 3 bases, with 8 bases lying between them. This CDR3 contains 12 residues. The germline V gene has CDR1 SGHRS and CDR2 YFSETQ.

Only a few counts were recorded for this clonotype. Because this beta chain is a stray read in a library intended to capture alpha chains, its abundance should not be given much weight. The chain employs TRBV2 and TRBJ1-1; D gene unclear. This CDR3 has 13 residues. With 8 bases removed from V and 1 base from J, the gap between germline ends came to 11 bases. Germline lookup yields CDR1 SNHLY and CDR2 FYNNEI. The CDR3 nucleotides are TGTGCCAGCCTTGTGTTAGGGAACACTGAAGCTTTCTTT. Translating it yields CASLVLGNTEAFF.

In this sample, this clonotype turned up a few times. This beta chain slipped into a library made for alpha chains as a stray read, so its size is not meaningful. The chain has TRBV18 and TRBJ1-2; D gene ambiguous. V lost 3 bases and J 0 bases, leaving 8 bases between the germline ends. The CDR3 sequence is 14 residues long. The germline gives CDR1 KGHSH, CDR2 LQKENI. The CDR3 loop reads CASSPNSANYGYTF. The CDR3 nucleotides read TGTGCCAGCTCACCGAATTCTGCTAACTATGGCTACACCTTC.

This clonotype is medium-sized in the sample. This beta chain is off target for a library built for alpha chains, so its abundance means little. J is TRBJ2-1 and V is TRBV6-1; D uncertain. This CDR3 is built from 13 residues. V was cut by 6 bases and J by 8 bases, with 14 bases left in between. CDR1 MNHNS and CDR2 SASEGT come from the germline V gene. CDR3 DNA: TGTGCCAGCAGCGGTATTCCTTGGGATGAGCAGTTCTTC. It yields the protein CASSGIPWDEQFF.

This clonotype was detected ten times or more. As an off-target read in a library built for alpha chains, this beta chain has a frequency of little significance. The genes are TRBV9 and TRBJ2-7; 12 bases align to TRBD2. This CDR3 has 14 residues. With V trimmed by 3 bases and J by 6 bases, 4 bases remained unmatched. The germline gives CDR1 SGDLS, CDR2 YYNGEE. Written as DNA, the CDR3 is TGTGCCAGCAGCGGACTAGCGGGAGAGGGCGAGCAGTACTTC. This sequence encodes CASSGLAGEGEQYF.

Worth noting for this clonotype: This beta chain came through as a stray read in a library set up for alpha chains, and its size says little. V is TRBV6-2 or TRBV6-3 and J is TRBJ1-2; 7 bases are a match to TRBD1. CDR1 is MNHEY, CDR2 SVGEGT, per germline. The CDR3 consists of 15 residues. With 7 bases clipped from V and 1 base from J, the junction kept 9 bases outside the gene matches. The CDR3 sequence is CASKPRGLVNYGYTF. The CDR3, as DNA: TGTGCCAGCAAACCGAGGGGGCTAGTTAACTATGGCTACACCTTC.

There are many counts of this clonotype. This beta chain is an off-target read within a library intended for alpha chains, so its frequency means little. CDR3 bases: TGTGCCAGCAGCCCCGGGCCGTCTGGCTATGGCTACACCTTC. Protein: CASSPGPSGYGYTF. The gene calls are TRBV27 and TRBJ1-2; D is unresolved. V was pared by 6 bases and J by 4 bases, with 15 bases between. Germline V gives CDR1 MNHEY, CDR2 SMNVEV (reference sequence). The CDR3 totals 14 residues.

The table lists this clonotype with many counts. The library was prepared for alpha chains; this beta chain is a stray read, so its frequency means little. This chain uses TRBV10-3 with TRBJ2-3; 10 bases match TRBD2. This CDR3 is built from 14 residues. V lost 10 bases, J lost 1 base, and 5 bases stayed unmatched. The germline V gene has CDR1 ENHRY and CDR2 SYGVKD. As DNA, the CDR3 is TGTGCCACGGTAGGACTAGCGGGCACAGATACGCAGTATTTT. Translated: CATVGLAGTDTQYF.

In this sample, this clonotype turned up many times. This beta chain lies outside the target of a library built for alpha chains; its clone size means little. The chain joins TRBV5-1 to TRBJ1-4; D perhaps matches TRBD1 (5 bases). The V gene lost 2 bases and the J gene lost 0 bases, with 11 bases spanning the gap. The CDR3 covers 16 residues. Per germline, CDR1 SGHRS and CDR2 YFSETQ. The CDR3, as DNA: TGCGCCAGCAGCTTCCGGGACGGAGCAACTAATGAAAAACTGTTTTTT. Translating gives CASSFRDGATNEKLFF. The full variable domain, with the rest looked up from reference TRBV5-1 and TRBJ1-4, is KAGVTQTPRYLIKTRGQQVTLSCSPISGHRSVSWYQQTPGQGLQFLFEYFSETQRNKGNFPGRFSGRQFSNSRSEMNVSTLELGDSALYLCASSFRDGATNEKLFFGSGTQLSVL.

There are many counts of this clonotype. Found in a library prepared for alpha chains, this beta chain is an off-target read, and its abundance has little meaning. The chain carries TRBV28 and TRBJ2-7; TRBD1 is a possible D gene (6 bases). The germline gives CDR1 MDHEN, CDR2 SYDVKM. This CDR3 has 13 residues. V lost 9 bases and J 3 bases, leaving 15 bases between the germline ends. The CDR3 sequence is CASQGQPDYEQYF. The CDR3 DNA sequence: TGTGCCAGTCAGGGGCAACCAGACTACGAGCAGTACTTC.

This clonotype was observed many times. Since the library was made to target alpha chains, this beta chain is a stray read and its abundance is not meaningful. V and J are TRBV7-8 and TRBJ1-1, with no clear D. The CDR3 covers 15 residues. V shed 5 bases and J shed 0 bases, with 13 bases lying between them. Germline CDR1 reads SGHVS; CDR2 reads FQNEAQ. CDR3 in amino acids: CASSPPAGMNTEAFF. CDR3 in DNA: TGTGCCAGCAGCCCGCCGGCGGGAATGAACACTGAAGCTTTCTTT.

This clonotype was seen at least ten times. The library was prepared for alpha chains; this beta chain is a stray read, so its frequency means little. V and J are TRBV4-2 and TRBJ2-5; TRBD2 aligns across 9 bases. CDR1 and CDR2 from the germline V gene are LGHNA and YNFKEQ. The J segment lost 2 bases and the V segment lost 0 bases, leaving 10 bases of the junction unmatched. This CDR3 has 18 amino acids. CDR3 sequence (DNA): TGTGCCAGCAGCCAAGATCTCGCGGGAGGGCGAAAACAAGAGACCCAGTACTTC. It is translated as CASSQDLAGGRKQETQYF.

This clonotype was counted at least ten times. Within a library made for alpha chains, this beta chain is off target, and its count is uninformative. The J gene is TRBJ2-3, the V gene TRBV5-1; D gene ambiguous. The CDR3 runs 15 residues. Germline-derived CDR1 and CDR2 are SGHRS and YFSETQ. Trimming took 0 bases from V and 2 from J, leaving 10 bases between them. The CDR3 region is CASSLEGKVTDTQYF. As DNA, the CDR3 is TGCGCCAGCAGCTTGGAAGGGAAAGTCACAGATACGCAGTATTTT.

This clonotype was detected ten times or more. In a library made to pick up alpha chains, this beta chain is a stray read with a size that means little. The genes are TRBV15 and TRBJ2-3, with a possible D match to TRBD1 (5 bases). Germline loops: CDR1 LNHNV, CDR2 YYDKDF (reference sequence). The CDR3 totals 15 residues. Trimming removed 5 bases from V and 0 bases from J, with 12 bases in between. CDR3 bases: TGTGCCACCAGCCCGGACACTTACAGCACAGATACGCAGTATTTT. It codes for CATSPDTYSTDTQYF.

In its sample, this clonotype was seen a few times. As an off-target read in a library built for alpha chains, this beta chain has a frequency of little significance. The gene calls are TRBV6-6 and TRBJ2-3, with 11 bases aligning to TRBD2. Per germline, CDR1 MNHNY and CDR2 SVGAGI (reference sequence). CDR3 length: 13 amino acids. V gave up 9 bases and J gave up 5 bases; unmatched junction bases: 4. For the CDR3, the DNA is TGTGCCAGTAGCGGGAGGGCTGGAGATACGCAGTATTTT. Translation gives CASSGRAGDTQYF.

In this sample, this clonotype turned up many times. This beta chain is an unintended read in a library built for alpha chains; its size means little. This chain connects TRBV27 to TRBJ2-1, with 14 bases that match TRBD2. V shed 1 base and J 8 bases; nucleotides not matched to a gene: 16. The CDR3 runs to 20 residues. Germline-derived CDR1 and CDR2 are MNHEY and SMNVEV (reference sequence). DNA for the CDR3: TGTGCCAGCAGTTTATACGGCCTACACCCGGGACTAGCGGGAGCCTATGAGCAGTTCTTC. Amino acid sequence: CASSLYGLHPGLAGAYEQFF.

Points on this clonotype: The size of this beta chain means little, since it is a stray read in a library made for alpha chains. The rearrangement uses TRBV24-1 and TRBJ2-1; TRBD2 agrees at 8 bases. J was trimmed by 4 bases and V by 4 bases; bases with no gene match: 8. Germline CDR1 reads KGHDR; CDR2 reads SFDVKD. The CDR3 totals 16 residues. The CDR3 coding sequence is TGTGCCACCAGTGAACCCAAGCAGCGGGAGTACAATGAGCAGTTCTTC. It translates to CATSEPKQREYNEQFF.

This clonotype is labeled medium-sized. This beta chain turned up in a library designed for alpha chains; as an off-target read, its abundance says little. The V and J genes are TRBV27 and TRBJ2-5; D is unclear. This CDR3 comprises 13 residues. The germline gives CDR1 MNHEY, CDR2 SMNVEV (reference sequence). V was trimmed by 4 bases and J by 1 base, leaving 7 bases between them. As DNA, the CDR3 is TGTGCCAGCAGTTCGCGCCTCCAAGAGACCCAGTACTTC. Protein sequence: CASSSRLQETQYF.

In this sample, this clonotype turned up a few times. A library prepared for alpha chains yielded this beta chain as an off-target read; its size is of little meaning. The J gene is TRBJ2-7, the V gene TRBV3-1; TRBD2 might be the D (7 bases). The CDR3 spans 14 residues. Trimming shortened V by 3 bases and J by 5 bases, and 14 bases separated the two germline ends. CDR1 is LGHDT, CDR2 YNNKEL, per germline (reference sequence). CDR3 region: CASSQEGGRHEQYF. The CDR3 nucleotides are TGTGCCAGCAGCCAGGAGGGGGGGCGCCACGAGCAGTACTTC.

At least ten counts were recorded for this clonotype. For a library built for alpha chains, this beta chain is a stray read; little rests on its size. As DNA, the CDR3 is TGCAGTGCTAGAGATTTCACAGATACAGATACGCAGTATTTT. Translation gives CSARDFTDTDTQYF. The genes are TRBV20-1 and TRBJ2-3; no reliable D call. The CDR3 is made up of 14 amino acids. Per the germline V gene, CDR1 is DFQATT and CDR2 is SNEGSKA (reference sequence). V shed 0 bases and J shed 3 bases, with 10 bases lying between them.

As to this clonotype: This beta chain is an off-target read within a library intended for alpha chains, so its frequency means little. The chain couples TRBV5-1 to TRBJ2-7, with D uncertain. This CDR3 has 14 amino acids. From germline, CDR1 is SGHRS and CDR2 YFSETQ. Trimming left V 2 bases short and J 6 bases short, with 15 bases between. CDR3 in amino acids: CASSLGRFSGEQYF. In DNA, the CDR3 is TGCGCCAGCAGCTTAGGACGGTTTTCGGGCGAGCAGTACTTC.

Worth noting for this clonotype: This beta chain appears as a stray read in a library generated for alpha chains; its size is not informative. The chain combines TRBV7-2 with TRBJ2-5, with D hard to call. CDR3 length equals 13 residues. CDR1 and CDR2 from the germline V gene are SGHTA and FQGNSA. Trimming stripped 5 bases from V and 4 bases from J, with 11 bases between. The CDR3 sequence: CASSRAALETQYF. The CDR3 DNA follows: TGTGCCAGCAGCCGGGCGGCCTTAGAGACCCAGTACTTC.